The 14 T cell receptor beta chains below were found in one sample sequenced in a study of vaccination and CD4 T cells after COVID-19. Once obtained from cultured CD4+ T cells, the DNA was sequenced using the Oncomine TCR Beta short-read assay. TCRdb passed the PCR reads through MiXCR, listing each CDR3 protein once. Among about 4,400 distinct CDR3 sequences listed, 37% were seen once. Their target antigens are unknown. Stated treatment: approximately nine-day PBMC culture with coronavirus spike peptide pools or control peptides (ViraFEST assay). The sample in question was CD4+ T cells from blood, cultured in vitro, obtained after SARS-CoV-2 vaccination. These receptors all stem from a human donor who had recovered from COVID-19.

This rearrangement joins TRBV6-5 to TRBJ2-3, with a weak D call TRBD2 (5 bases). CDR1 is MNHEY and CDR2 is SVGAGI in the germline V gene. The CDR3 totals 17 residues. The ends were cut back, 2 bases at V and 7 bases at J, with 22 bases in the middle. The CDR3 bases are TGTGCCAGCAGTTACCTCTCCCCCGGGGAGTTAGGGAATACGCAGTATTTT. This gives the protein CASSYLSPGELGNTQYF.

The V gene is TRBV5-6, the J gene TRBJ2-5; weak D call: TRBD2 (6 bases). The CDR3 is 14 residues long. The V end lost 0 bases, the J end lost 9 bases, and 15 bases lay between the germline ends. Germline V gives CDR1 SGHDT, CDR2 YYEEEE. The CDR3 region is CASSLGLLGEAQYF. The DNA for the CDR3 is TGTGCCAGCAGCTTGGGGCTACTCGGGGAGGCCCAGTACTTC.

The chain combines TRBV7-9 with TRBJ2-2; D is uncertain. The length of the CDR3 is 14 residues. Trimming shortened V by 1 base and J by 3 bases, and 6 bases separated the two germline ends. The V gene's germline CDR1 is SEHNR and CDR2 FQNEAQ (reference sequence). CDR3 protein: CASSLEAYTGELFF. CDR3 nucleotide sequence: TGTGCCAGCAGCTTAGAAGCTTACACCGGGGAGCTGTTTTTT.

The V and J genes are TRBV18 and TRBJ2-4, with D possibly being TRBD2 (6 bases). The CDR3 is made up of 13 amino acids. In germline, CDR1 is KGHSH, CDR2 LQKENI. Trimming stripped 2 bases from V and 12 bases from J, with 14 bases between. The CDR3 sequence: CASSPSSWRGQYF. CDR3 in DNA: TGTGCCAGCTCACCAAGTAGTTGGAGGGGTCAGTACTTC.

The J gene is TRBJ2-1, the V gene TRBV15; 7 bases are a match to TRBD1. The CDR3 runs to 16 residues. Germline CDR1 is LNHNV and CDR2 is YYDKDF (reference sequence). Trimming took 5 bases from V and 0 from J; bases not matched to a gene: 7. The DNA for the CDR3 is TGTGCCACCAGCCGAAAACAGGGGAGCTCCTACAATGAGCAGTTCTTC. Encoded protein: CATSRKQGSSYNEQFF. The complete variable domain, with remaining parts taken from reference TRBV15 and TRBJ2-1, reads DAMVIQNPRYQVTQFGKPVTLSCSQTLNHNVMYWYQQKSSQAPKLLFHYYDKDFNNEADTPDNFQSRRPNTSFCFLDIRSPGLGDTAMYLCATSRKQGSSYNEQFFGPGTRLTVL.

The chain couples TRBV7-2 to TRBJ2-1; 8 nucleotides match TRBD2. The V gene end was trimmed by 3 bases and the J gene end by 2 bases; junction bases not matched to a gene: 0. There are 14 residues in the CDR3. Germline-derived CDR1 and CDR2 are SGHTA and FQGNSA. In nucleotides, the CDR3 is TGTGCCAGCAGCTTGCGGGGGGCCTACAATGAGCAGTTCTTC. Its translation: CASSLRGAYNEQFF. Together with reference TRBV7-2 and TRBJ2-1, the CDR3 gives the full variable domain: GAGVSQSPSNKVTEKGKDVELRCDPISGHTALYWYRQSLGQGLEFLIYFQGNSAPDKSGLPSDRFSAERTGGSVSTLTIQRTQQEDSAVYLCASSLRGAYNEQFFGPGTRLTVL.

The chain has TRBV2 and TRBJ2-7; D tentatively reads TRBD1 or TRBD2 (6 bases each). Trimming left V 6 bases short and J 6 bases short, with 12 bases between. This CDR3 region has 12 residues. Germline CDR1 SNHLY, CDR2 FYNNEI. In DNA form, the CDR3 reads TGTGCCAGCAGCTTTCGGGGGCCCGAGCAGTACTTC. Amino acids: CASSFRGPEQYF.

The rearrangement links TRBV7-8 to TRBJ1-5; D gene unclear. Germline CDR1 reads SGHVS; CDR2 reads FQNEAQ. Trimming took 6 bases from V and 4 from J, leaving 16 bases between them. This CDR3 spans 15 amino acids. CDR3 nucleotide sequence: TGTGCCAGCAGTCCCGGGGAGGGAAGGAATCAGCCCCAGCATTTT. This gives the protein CASSPGEGRNQPQHF.

This clonotype was detected a few times. In DNA, the CDR3 is TGTGCCAGCAGCCGTCGTTCGACCGAGACCCAGTACTTC. Translated: CASSRRSTETQYF. V and J are TRBV11-1 and TRBJ2-5; no reliable D call. Germline CDR1 reads SGHAT; CDR2 reads FQDESV (reference sequence). The length of the CDR3 is 13 residues. Trimming removed 5 bases at V and 5 bases at J, with 12 bases between.

This sequence joins TRBV7-9 and TRBJ1-1; TRBD1 agrees at 8 bases. After removal of 6 bases from V and 3 bases from J, the junction contained 6 bases not matched to a gene. Germline assignment: CDR1 SEHNR and CDR2 FQNEAQ (reference sequence). This CDR3 region has 14 residues. The chain's CDR3 is CASSLQGDDTEAFF. The CDR3 bases are TGTGCCAGCAGTTTACAGGGGGACGACACTGAAGCTTTCTTT.

The V call is TRBV2, the J call TRBJ2-2; TRBD1 matches at 10 bases. Germline assignment: CDR1 SNHLY and CDR2 FYNNEI. The CDR3 length is 18 residues. With 3 bases clipped from V and 4 bases from J, the junction kept 11 bases outside the gene matches. This CDR3 reads CASSDPGDRGRGTGELFF. The CDR3 nucleotides are TGTGCCAGCAGTGATCCTGGGGACAGGGGTCGAGGCACCGGGGAGCTGTTTTTT.

This clonotype was seen more than once but under ten times. V usage is TRBV7-2 and J usage is TRBJ1-5; tentatively, D is TRBD1 (5 bases). V was clipped by 1 base and J by 2 bases, with 6 bases between them. This CDR3 region has 14 residues. Germline CDR1 and CDR2: SGHTA and FQGNSA. The CDR3, as DNA: TGTGCCAGCAGCTTAGGGGGCGGCAATCAGCCCCAGCATTTT. Translating it yields CASSLGGGNQPQHF.

V gene TRBV11-2 combines with J gene TRBJ2-2; D might be TRBD1 or TRBD2, each matching 5 bases. CDR1 and CDR2 from the germline V gene are SGHAT and FQNNGV. V was clipped by 1 base and J by 7 bases, with 7 bases between them. The CDR3 has 13 amino acids. In nucleotides, the CDR3 is TGTGCCAGCAGCTTAGGGGGGAACGGGGAGCTGTTTTTT. Translated: CASSLGGNGELFF.

By proportion, this clonotype is large. The chain carries TRBV30 and TRBJ2-1; D gene ambiguous. The V gene lost 0 bases and the J gene lost 5 bases, with 5 bases spanning the gap. The CDR3 extends over 12 amino acids. Per germline, CDR1 GTSNPN and CDR2 SVGIG (reference sequence). The DNA of the CDR3 is TGTGCCTGGAGTGTAACCGACAATGAGCAGTTCTTC. It is translated as CAWSVTDNEQFF. Complete variable domain (other parts from reference TRBV30 and TRBJ2-1): SQTIHQWPATLVQPVGSPLSLECTVEGTSNPNLYWYRQAAGRGLQLLFYSVGIGQISSEVPQNLSASRPQDRQFILSSKKLLLSDSGFYLCAWSVTDNEQFFGPGTRLTVL.